This TCR beta chain was captured in a study of memory CD4+ T cells and cytomegalovirus serostatus. Whole-study findings and limits: About 40% of the roughly 160 known CMV-associated TCRbeta sequences appeared in CD4+ memory.

The sort gate was single viable CD3+CD4+CD8-CD45RO+ cells for memory CD4+ T cells. This CDR3 is built from 15 residues. CDR1 and CDR2 from the germline V gene are SGDLS and YYNGEE. The V and J ends lost 0 bases and 3 bases respectively, with 13 bases between them. The assay was immunoSEQ multiplex PCR, and TCRdb's table has in-frame clones only and misses some. The table has about 31,000 clones, around 74% seen once. In this sample, this clone turned up once. Antigen specificity is unknown. The genes are TRBV9 and TRBJ2-7; D is unresolved. The sample taken for sequencing was memory CD4+ T cells from blood. This clonotype originated in an adult in good health and CMV-seronegative. Some clones in this sample may be carry-over from other donors' samples. The CDR3: CASSVGTRQVYEQYF. The CDR3 region has the DNA TGTGCCAGCAGCGTAGGCACACGTCAAGTCTACGAGCAGTACTTC.